A selection of T cell receptor beta chains follows, all from one sample in a study of Ad26.COV2.S vaccination and SARS-CoV-2 variants. The method was immunoSEQ multiplex PCR; TCRdb's version includes in-frame clones alone and lacks a portion of them. The sample has 350,000 to 600,000 clones, roughly 87% seen once. The sample in question was peripheral blood, obtained in a trial of Ad26.COV2.S vaccine versus placebo. The receptors were sampled from a person between 18 and 65 years old who received the Ad26.COV2.S COVID-19 vaccine or a placebo. Each CDR3 is given with its conserved first and last residue. A D gene is named only where the DNA matches it firmly. For some rows the clone size is stated as once, few or many, or as a class when expanded; others skip it.

TRBD1	TRBV15	TRBJ2-5	NA	CATTRTGRETQYF	TGTGCCACCACCCGGACAGGGAGGGAGACCCAGTACTTC
NA	TRBV28	TRBJ1-5	NA	CASRPGGALGNQPQHF	TGTGCCAGCAGACCTGGGGGGGCGTTGGGCAATCAGCCCCAGCATTTT
NA	TRBV7-9	TRBJ1-1	NA	CASTQDTEAFF	TGTGCCAGCACGCAGGACACTGAAGCTTTCTTT
NA	TRBV11-2	TRBJ2-1	NA	CASSLDLGRISYGNEQFF	TGTGCCAGCAGCTTAGATCTGGGGAGGATATCGTATGGCAATGAGCAGTTCTTC
NA	TRBV6-5	TRBJ2-2	NA	CASTRYPPGELFF	TGTGCCAGCACCAGATACCCCCCCGGGGAGCTGTTTTTT
NA	TRBV6-5	TRBJ1-5	NA	CASSLPETQHF	TGTGCCAGCAGTCTCCCGGAGACCCAGCATTTT
NA	TRBV5-5	TRBJ1-2	NA	CASSWTVPTNYGYTF	TGTGCCAGCAGCTGGACAGTCCCCACTAACTATGGCTACACCTTC
NA	TRBV19	TRBJ1-5	NA	CASRRLVYSNQPQHF	TGTGCCAGTAGGAGGCTGGTCTATAGCAATCAGCCCCAGCATTTT
NA	TRBV6-5	TRBJ1-5	NA	CASSSTGVSNQPQHF	TGTGCCAGCAGTTCGACAGGAGTTAGCAATCAGCCCCAGCATTTT
TRBD1	TRBV9	TRBJ2-7	NA	CASSGGDRGGEQYF	TGTGCCAGCAGCGGGGGGGACAGGGGAGGGGAGCAGTACTTC
TRBD1	TRBV6-6	TRBJ1-1	NA	CASSSRDRDTEAFF	TGTGCCAGCAGTTCCCGGGACAGGGACACTGAAGCTTTCTTT
NA	TRBV15	TRBJ2-2	NA	CATRASVSGELFF	TGTGCCACCAGGGCTTCGGTGAGCGGGGAGCTGTTTTTT
NA	TRBV6-2/TRBV6-3	TRBJ2-7	NA	CASSSFPGGGPREQYF	TGTGCCAGCAGTTCTTTTCCAGGAGGGGGCCCTCGGGAGCAGTACTTC
NA	TRBV29-1	TRBJ2-3	NA	CSVYGDSQGDTQYF	TGCAGCGTTTACGGGGACTCCCAAGGGGATACGCAGTATTTT
TRBD1	TRBV11-3	TRBJ1-3	NA	CASSLGPGQGAGNTIYF	TGTGCCAGCAGCTTAGGTCCGGGACAGGGGGCTGGAAACACCATATATTTT
NA	TRBV2	TRBJ2-7	once	CAIDSRSDEQYF	TGTGCCATAGATTCACGTAGCGACGAGCAGTACTTC
NA	TRBV30	TRBJ1-4	NA	CAWSVIGGTDEKLFF	TGTGCCTGGAGTGTTATTGGGGGAACGGATGAAAAACTGTTTTTT
NA	TRBV30	TRBJ2-2	NA	CAWTPFLRGNTGELFF	TGTGCCTGGACCCCTTTTCTCAGGGGTAACACCGGGGAGCTGTTTTTT
NA	TRBV6-2/TRBV6-3	TRBJ2-7	NA	CASSFGSLGYYEQYF	TGTGCCAGCAGCTTTGGGTCTCTCGGGTACTACGAGCAGTACTTC
NA	TRBV3-1/TRBV3-2	TRBJ2-5	NA	CASSQGPGEETQYF	TGTGCCAGCAGCCAAGGCCCCGGGGAAGAGACCCAGTACTTC